This TCR beta chain emerged from a study of vaccination and CD4 T cells after COVID-19. Turning to the study itself: Convalescent donors were composed of six males and four females, of whom two were Hispanic.

TCRdb reanalysed the PCR reads using MiXCR and keeps one entry per CDR3 protein. The sample has around 37,000 distinct CDR3 sequences; 36% are singletons. Only a few counts were recorded for this clonotype. Its antigen is still unknown. The time point denotes: late sampling 161 to 241 days after vaccination in a few convalescent patients. The CDR3 sequence is 10 residues long. Study results and caveats: Counts of SARS-CoV-2-reactive clonotypes had a median that went from roughly 21 to 40, a nonsignificant change.

The J gene is TRBJ2-7, the V gene TRBV21-1. TRBV21-1 is a documented pseudogene. The source is a human donor who had recovered from COVID-19. The starting material was CD4+ T cells from blood, obtained about 7 months after SARS-CoV-2 vaccination. CDR3 residues: CASPNGEQYF. CDR3 coding DNA: TGTGCCAGCCCCAACGGCGAGCAGTACTTC.